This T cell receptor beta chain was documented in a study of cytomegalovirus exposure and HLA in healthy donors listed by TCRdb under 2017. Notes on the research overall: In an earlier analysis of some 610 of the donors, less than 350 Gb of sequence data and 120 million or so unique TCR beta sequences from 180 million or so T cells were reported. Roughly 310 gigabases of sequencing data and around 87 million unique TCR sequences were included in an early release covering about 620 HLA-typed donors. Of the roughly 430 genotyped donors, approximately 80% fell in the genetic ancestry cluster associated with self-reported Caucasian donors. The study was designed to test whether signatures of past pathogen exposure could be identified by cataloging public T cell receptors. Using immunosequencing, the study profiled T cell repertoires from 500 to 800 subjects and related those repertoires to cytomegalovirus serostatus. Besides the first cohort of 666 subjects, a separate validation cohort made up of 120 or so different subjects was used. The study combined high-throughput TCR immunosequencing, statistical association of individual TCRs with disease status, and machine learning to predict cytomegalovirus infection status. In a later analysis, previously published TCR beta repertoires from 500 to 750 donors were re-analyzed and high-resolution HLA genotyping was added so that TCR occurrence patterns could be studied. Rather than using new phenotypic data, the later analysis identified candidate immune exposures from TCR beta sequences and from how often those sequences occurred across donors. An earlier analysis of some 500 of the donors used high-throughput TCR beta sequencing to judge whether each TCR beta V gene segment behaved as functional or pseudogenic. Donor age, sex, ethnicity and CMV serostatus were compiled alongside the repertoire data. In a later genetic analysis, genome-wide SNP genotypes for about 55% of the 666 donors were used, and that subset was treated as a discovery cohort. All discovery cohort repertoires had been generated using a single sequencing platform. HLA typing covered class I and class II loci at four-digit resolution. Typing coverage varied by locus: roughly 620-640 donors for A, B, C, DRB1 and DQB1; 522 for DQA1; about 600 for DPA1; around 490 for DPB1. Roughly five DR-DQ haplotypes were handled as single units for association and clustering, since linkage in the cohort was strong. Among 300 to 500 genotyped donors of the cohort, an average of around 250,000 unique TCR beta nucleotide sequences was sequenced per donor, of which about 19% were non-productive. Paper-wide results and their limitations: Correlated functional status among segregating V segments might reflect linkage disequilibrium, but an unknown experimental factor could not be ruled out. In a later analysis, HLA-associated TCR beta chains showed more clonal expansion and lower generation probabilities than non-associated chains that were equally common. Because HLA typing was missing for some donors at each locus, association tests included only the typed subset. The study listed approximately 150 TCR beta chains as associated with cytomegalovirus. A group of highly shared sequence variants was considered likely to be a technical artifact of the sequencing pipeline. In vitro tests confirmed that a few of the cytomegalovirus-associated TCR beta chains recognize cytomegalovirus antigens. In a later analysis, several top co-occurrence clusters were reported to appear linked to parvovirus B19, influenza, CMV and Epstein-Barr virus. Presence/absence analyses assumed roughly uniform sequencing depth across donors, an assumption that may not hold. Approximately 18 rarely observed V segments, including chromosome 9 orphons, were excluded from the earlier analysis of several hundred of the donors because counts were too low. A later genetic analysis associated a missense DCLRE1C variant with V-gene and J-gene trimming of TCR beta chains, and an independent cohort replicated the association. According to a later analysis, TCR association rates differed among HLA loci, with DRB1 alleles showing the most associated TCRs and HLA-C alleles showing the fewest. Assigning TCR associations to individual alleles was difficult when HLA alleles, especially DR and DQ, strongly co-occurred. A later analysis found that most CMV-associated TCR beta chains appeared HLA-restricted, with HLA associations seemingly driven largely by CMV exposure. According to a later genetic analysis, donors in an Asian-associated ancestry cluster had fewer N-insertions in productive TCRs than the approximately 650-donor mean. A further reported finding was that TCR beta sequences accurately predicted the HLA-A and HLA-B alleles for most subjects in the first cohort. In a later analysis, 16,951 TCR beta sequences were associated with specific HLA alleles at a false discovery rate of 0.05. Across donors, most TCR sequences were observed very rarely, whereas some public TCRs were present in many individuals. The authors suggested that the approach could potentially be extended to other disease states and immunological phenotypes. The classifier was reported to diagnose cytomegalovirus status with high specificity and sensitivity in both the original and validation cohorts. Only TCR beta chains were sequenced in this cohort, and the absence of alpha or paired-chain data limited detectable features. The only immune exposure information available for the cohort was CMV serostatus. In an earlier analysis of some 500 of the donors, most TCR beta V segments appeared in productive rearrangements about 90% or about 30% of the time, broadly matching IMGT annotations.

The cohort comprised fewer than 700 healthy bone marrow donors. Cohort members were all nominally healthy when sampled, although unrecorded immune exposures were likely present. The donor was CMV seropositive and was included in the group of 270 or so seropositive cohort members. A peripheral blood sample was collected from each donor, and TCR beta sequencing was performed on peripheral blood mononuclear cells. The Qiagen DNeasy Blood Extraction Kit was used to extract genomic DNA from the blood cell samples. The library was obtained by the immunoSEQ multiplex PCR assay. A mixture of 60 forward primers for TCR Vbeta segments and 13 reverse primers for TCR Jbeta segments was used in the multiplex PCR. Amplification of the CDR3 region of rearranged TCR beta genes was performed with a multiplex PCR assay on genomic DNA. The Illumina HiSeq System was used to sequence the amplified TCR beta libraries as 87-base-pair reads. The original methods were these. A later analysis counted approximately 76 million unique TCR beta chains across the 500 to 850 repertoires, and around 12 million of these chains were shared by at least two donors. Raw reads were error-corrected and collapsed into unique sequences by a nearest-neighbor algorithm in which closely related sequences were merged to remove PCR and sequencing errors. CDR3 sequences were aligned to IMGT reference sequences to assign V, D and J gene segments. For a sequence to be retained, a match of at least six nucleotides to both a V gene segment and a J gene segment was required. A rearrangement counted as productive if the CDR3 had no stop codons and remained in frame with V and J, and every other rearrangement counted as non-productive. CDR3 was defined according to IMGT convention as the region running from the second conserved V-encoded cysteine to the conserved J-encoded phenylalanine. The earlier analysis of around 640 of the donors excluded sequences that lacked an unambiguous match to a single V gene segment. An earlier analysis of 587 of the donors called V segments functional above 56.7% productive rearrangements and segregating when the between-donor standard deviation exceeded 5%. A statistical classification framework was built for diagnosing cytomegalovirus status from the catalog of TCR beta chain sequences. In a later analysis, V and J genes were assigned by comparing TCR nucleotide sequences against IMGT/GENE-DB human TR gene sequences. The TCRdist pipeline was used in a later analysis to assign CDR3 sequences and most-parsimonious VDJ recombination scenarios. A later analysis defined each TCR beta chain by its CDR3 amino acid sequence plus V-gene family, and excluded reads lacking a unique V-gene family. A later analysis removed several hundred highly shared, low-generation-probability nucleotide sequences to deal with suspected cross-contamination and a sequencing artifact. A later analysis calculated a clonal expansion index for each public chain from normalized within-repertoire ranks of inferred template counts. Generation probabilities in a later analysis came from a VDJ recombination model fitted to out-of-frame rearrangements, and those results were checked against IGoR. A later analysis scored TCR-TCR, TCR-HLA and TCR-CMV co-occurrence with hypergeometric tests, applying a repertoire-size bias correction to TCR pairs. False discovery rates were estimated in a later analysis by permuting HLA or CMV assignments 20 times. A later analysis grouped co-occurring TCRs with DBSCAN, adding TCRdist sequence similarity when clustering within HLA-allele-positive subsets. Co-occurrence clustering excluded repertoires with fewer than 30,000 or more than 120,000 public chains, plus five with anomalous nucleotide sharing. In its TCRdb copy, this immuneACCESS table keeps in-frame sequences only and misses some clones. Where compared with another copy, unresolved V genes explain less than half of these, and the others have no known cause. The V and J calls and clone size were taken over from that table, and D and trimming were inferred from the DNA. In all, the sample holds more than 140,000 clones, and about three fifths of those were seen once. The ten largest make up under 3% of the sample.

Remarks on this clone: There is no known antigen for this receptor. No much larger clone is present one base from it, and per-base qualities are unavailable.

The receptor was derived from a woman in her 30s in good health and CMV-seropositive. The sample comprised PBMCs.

The DNA is as follows: TGTGCCTGGAGCCCGAAAACAGGGAAGGGTTGGAACACTGAAGCTTTCTTT. It codes for CAWSPKTGKGWNTEAFF. The V and J segments used are TRBV30 and TRBJ1-1, with a tentative D gene TRBD1 over 6 matching bases. The germline V gene (reference sequence) supplies CDR1 GTSNPN and CDR2 SVGIG. The CDR3 measures 17 amino acids from cysteine to phenylalanine. Only CDR3 DNA remains: 51 bases, in frame from the first base. V is shortened by 3 bases, J by 1 base, and the region joining them spans 21 bases.